A selection of T cell receptor beta chains follows, all from one sample in a study of cytomegalovirus exposure and HLA in healthy donors. Method: immunoSEQ multiplex PCR; TCRdb's copy keeps in-frame clones and lacks some. This table has 70,000 to 80,000 clones, around 94% appearing once. Sample: PBMCs. Receptors originate from a woman under 30 in good health and CMV-seropositive. The CDR3 runs from the conserved cysteine through the conserved F or W. The D gene is left open where the match is weak. A row's size may be missing; if present it is once, few, many or a size class.

j_gene: TRBJ1-1; d_gene: TRBD1; len: 13; abundance: .; v_gene: TRBV10-3; CDR3aa: CAIRTDRDTEAFF; CDR3nt: TGTGCCATCAGGACTGACAGGGACACTGAAGCTTTCTTT
j_gene: TRBJ2-3; d_gene: TRBD1; len: 16; abundance: .; v_gene: TRBV7-9; CDR3aa: CASSGATGGITDTQYF; CDR3nt: TGTGCCAGCAGCGGAGCGACAGGGGGCATCACAGATACGCAGTATTTT
j_gene: TRBJ2-4; d_gene: TRBD2; len: 16; abundance: once; v_gene: TRBV15; CDR3aa: CATSSPGLAVENIQYF; CDR3nt: TGTGCCACCAGCAGCCCGGGACTAGCGGTGGAAAACATTCAGTACTTC
j_gene: TRBJ2-1; d_gene: .; len: 15; abundance: few; v_gene: TRBV27; CDR3aa: CASSSTWSSYNEQFF; CDR3nt: TGTGCCAGCAGTTCCACTTGGAGCTCCTACAATGAGCAGTTCTTC
j_gene: TRBJ2-2; d_gene: .; len: 12; abundance: .; v_gene: TRBV5-8; CDR3aa: CANLRATGELFF; CDR3nt: TGTGCCAACCTCAGGGCCACCGGGGAGCTGTTTTTT
j_gene: TRBJ1-5; d_gene: .; len: 15; abundance: .; v_gene: TRBV28; CDR3aa: CASSLWERQGQPQHF; CDR3nt: TGTGCCAGCAGTTTATGGGAACGTCAGGGTCAGCCCCAGCATTTT
j_gene: TRBJ1-5; d_gene: .; len: 14; abundance: .; v_gene: TRBV11-2; CDR3aa: CASSLAAGDQPQHF; CDR3nt: TGTGCCAGCAGCTTAGCGGCAGGGGATCAGCCCCAGCATTTT
j_gene: TRBJ1-1; d_gene: .; len: 18; abundance: .; v_gene: TRBV7-3; CDR3aa: CASSARGGGTLGDTEAFF; CDR3nt: TGTGCCAGCAGCGCGAGGGGAGGGGGTACATTGGGAGACACTGAAGCTTTCTTT
j_gene: TRBJ2-3; d_gene: .; len: 16; abundance: .; v_gene: TRBV4-2; CDR3aa: CASSQELATGTDTQYF; CDR3nt: TGTGCCAGCAGCCAGGAACTAGCCACTGGCACAGATACGCAGTATTTT
j_gene: TRBJ1-4; d_gene: .; len: 14; abundance: .; v_gene: TRBV30; CDR3aa: CAWSVGLSNEKLFF; CDR3nt: TGTGCCTGGAGTGTAGGACTCAGTAATGAAAAACTGTTTTTT
j_gene: TRBJ2-4; d_gene: TRBD2; len: 17; abundance: .; v_gene: TRBV5-4; CDR3aa: CASSGAMGGRAKNIQYF; CDR3nt: TGTGCCAGCAGCGGAGCGATGGGCGGGAGAGCCAAAAACATTCAGTACTTC
j_gene: TRBJ1-2; d_gene: TRBD1; len: 17; abundance: once; v_gene: TRBV28; CDR3aa: CASSLYDRERSGYGYTF; CDR3nt: TGTGCCAGCAGTTTATACGACAGGGAGAGGAGCGGCTATGGCTACACCTTC
j_gene: TRBJ2-7; d_gene: TRBD2; len: 16; abundance: .; v_gene: TRBV4-3; CDR3aa: CASSQDGTSGGYEQYF; CDR3nt: TGCGCCAGCAGCCAAGATGGGACTAGCGGAGGATACGAGCAGTACTTC
j_gene: TRBJ1-1; d_gene: TRBD1; len: 16; abundance: .; v_gene: TRBV9; CDR3aa: CASSVDVRGARAEAFF; CDR3nt: TGTGCCAGCAGCGTAGACGTCAGGGGGGCGCGGGCTGAAGCTTTCTTT
j_gene: TRBJ2-5; d_gene: TRBD2; len: 18; abundance: .; v_gene: TRBV9; CDR3aa: CASSGGGLAGGRQETQYF; CDR3nt: TGTGCCAGCAGCGGCGGAGGACTAGCGGGAGGAAGACAAGAGACCCAGTACTTC
j_gene: TRBJ1-3; d_gene: .; len: 15; abundance: .; v_gene: TRBV7-2; CDR3aa: CASSPSTGSGNTIYF; CDR3nt: TGTGCCAGCAGCCCCTCCACAGGGAGCGGAAACACCATATATTTT
j_gene: TRBJ2-3; d_gene: TRBD2; len: 16; abundance: .; v_gene: TRBV5-1; CDR3aa: CASSLDTGGPLDTQYF; CDR3nt: TGCGCCAGCAGCTTGGACACGGGGGGGCCGCTAGATACGCAGTATTTT
j_gene: TRBJ1-4; d_gene: .; len: 17; abundance: .; v_gene: TRBV5-5; CDR3aa: CASSSRGGARSDEKLFF; CDR3nt: TGTGCCAGCAGCTCCCGAGGGGGGGCGAGGTCGGATGAAAAACTGTTTTTT